The 9 T cell receptor beta chains reported below all come from one sample, sequenced in a study of blood T cell repertoires in COVID-19. Produced via immunoSEQ multiplex PCR; TCRdb's table is partial and in-frame only. The table has fewer than 65,000 clones, 90% to 95% seen once. Sequencing was done on a sample of peripheral blood. These receptors came from an older woman with active or convalescent COVID-19.

The chain couples TRBV28 to TRBJ2-1; 9 nucleotides match TRBD2. The V and J ends lost 6 bases and 0 bases, in that order; junction bases with no gene match: 3. CDR3 length equals 15 residues. In germline, CDR1 is MDHEN, CDR2 SYDVKM. This CDR3 is CASSFSGSSYNEQFF. The CDR3 coding sequence is TGTGCCAGCAGCTTTAGCGGGAGCTCCTACAATGAGCAGTTCTTC.

This clone showed up just a few times. The rearrangement uses TRBV2 and TRBJ2-2, with 7 bases identical to TRBD1. The CDR3 extends over 15 amino acids. V shed 8 bases and J 5 bases; nucleotides not matched to a gene: 11. CDR1 and CDR2 (germline): SNHLY, FYNNEI. The CDR3 region is CASSSRDRRTGELFF. CDR3 DNA sequence: TGTGCCAGCTCGTCCCGGGACAGAAGGACCGGGGAGCTGTTTTTT. The entire variable domain, with the rest obtained from reference TRBV2 and TRBJ2-2, is as follows: EPEVTQTPSHQVTQMGQEVILRCVPISNHLYFYWYRQILGQKVEFLVSFYNNEISEKSEIFDDQFSVERPDGSNFTLKIRSTKLEDSAMYFCASSSRDRRTGELFFGEGSRLTVL.

The chain is built from TRBV19 and TRBJ1-6; D remains ambiguous. The V end was cut by 1 base, the J end by 14 bases, with 18 bases between. From germline, CDR1 is LNHDA and CDR2 SQIVND (reference sequence). This CDR3 has 15 residues. The CDR3 bases are TGTGCCAGTAGTATAGCAGACATTTCAGCGGGAGCCCTCCACTTT. It specifies CASSIADISAGALHF.

V usage is TRBV30 and J usage is TRBJ1-2, with a tentative D call TRBD1 (5 bases). The germline V gene encodes CDR1 GTSNPN and CDR2 SVGIG (reference sequence). The V end lost 5 bases, the J end lost 3 bases, and 16 bases lay between the germline ends. The CDR3 totals 14 residues. The CDR3 sequence is CAWAGGLDYYGYTF. In DNA, the CDR3 is TGTGCCTGGGCCGGGGGGTTAGATTACTATGGCTACACCTTC.

This clone was counted a single time. The chain carries TRBV7-3 and TRBJ2-1; maybe TRBD2 (5 bases). V shed 3 bases and J shed 0 bases, with 9 bases lying between them. Germline V gene sequence: CDR1 SGHTA, CDR2 FQGTGA. The CDR3 sequence is 15 residues long. The CDR3 DNA follows: TGTGCCAGCAGCTTGGCGGGCAGCTCCTACAATGAGCAGTTCTTC. Its protein is CASSLAGSSYNEQFF.

The chain links TRBV7-9 to TRBJ2-7; 10 bases are shared with TRBD1. Germline trimming cut 5 bases from V and 7 bases from J; bases unmatched to any gene: 11. In germline, CDR1 is SEHNR, CDR2 FQNEAQ (reference sequence). The CDR3 runs 15 residues. The CDR3 loop is CASSPPGQGIGEQYF. CDR3 in DNA: TGTGCCAGCAGCCCTCCGGGACAGGGGATCGGGGAGCAGTACTTC. The full variable domain, its missing parts supplied by reference TRBV7-9 and TRBJ2-7, is DTGVSQNPRHKITKRGQNVTFRCDPISEHNRLYWYRQTLGQGPEFLTYFQNEAQLEKSRLLSDRFSAERPKGSFSTLEIQRTEQGDSAMYLCASSPPGQGIGEQYFGPGTRLTVT.

CDR3 region: CASSQPGLAGGDTQYF. CDR3 in DNA: TGTGCCAGTAGTCAACCGGGGCTAGCGGGAGGAGATACGCAGTATTTT. This sequence joins TRBV19 and TRBJ2-3; TRBD2 matches at 11 bases. The germline gives CDR1 LNHDA, CDR2 SQIVND (reference sequence). The CDR3 loop spans 16 amino acids. With V trimmed by 5 bases and J by 5 bases, 9 bases remained unmatched.

This chain uses TRBV10-3 with TRBJ1-5, with 7 bases identical to TRBD1. Germline lookup yields CDR1 ENHRY and CDR2 SYGVKD. The junction had 7 bases not matched to a gene; V was cut back by 1 base and J by 4 bases. This CDR3 is 16 amino acids long. The CDR3 nucleotides are TGTGCCATCAGTGAGTGGGGGACAGTGGGTAATCAGCCCCAGCATTTT. This gives the protein CAISEWGTVGNQPQHF.

The chain has TRBV2 and TRBJ1-5, with unresolved D. Germline CDR1 reads SNHLY; CDR2 reads FYNNEI. The CDR3 has 16 amino acids. V was pared by 3 bases and J by 0 bases, with 12 bases between. The CDR3 bases are TGTGCCAGCAGTGATCCCTATATTGATAGCAATCAGCCCCAGCATTTT. Encoded protein: CASSDPYIDSNQPQHF.